This TCR beta chain was found in a study of graft-versus-host responses after intestinal transplantation (dated by TCRdb to the early 2020s). Turning to the overall study: Recipients received multivisceral, liver-intestinal, or isolated intestinal transplants. Anti-thymocyte globulin induction was given to all recipients, followed by maintenance tacrolimus and steroids for two to three years. Bulk TCR-beta CDR3 sequencing was used to track graft-versus-host and host-versus-graft alloreactive T cell clones in the graft, circulation and bone marrow after intestinal transplantation. Alloreactive clones were identified by sequencing pre-transplant mixed lymphocyte reaction products and comparing these products with unstimulated pre-transplant donor and recipient T cells. The cohort enrolled about two dozen intestinal transplant recipients, one of whom was a retransplant, and a few patients without pretransplant specimens were excluded. Donor T cell macrochimerism was defined as a peak of at least 4% donor T cells among recipient peripheral blood mononuclear cells. Instead of going to the commercial service, samples from a few later patients were sequenced in-house on an Illumina MiSeq and processed with MiXCR.

To isolate intraepithelial and lamina propria lymphocytes from graft specimens, dithiothreitol, EDTA incubations and collagenase D digestion were used. Bulk TCR-beta sequencing was performed on serial intestinal graft biopsy specimens collected as late as 600 days after transplant. The method behind the library was the immunoSEQ multiplex PCR assay. For most patients, high-throughput TCR-beta CDR3 sequencing of genomic DNA was performed by Adaptive Biotechnologies. As for the authors' bioinformatics: Adaptive's ImmunoSEQ software supplied the TCR sequencing data for roughly 17 patients, while MiXCR and VDJtools were used to process a few other patients. CDR3 nucleotide sequences shared between donor and recipient were removed because the origin of such sequences could not be assigned. At least 2-fold expansion over unstimulated cells and a minimum CFSE-low frequency of 0.002% (template counts) or 0.001% (read counts) were required for clones to be classified as alloreactive. Mappable clones were those detected in sequenced pre-transplant spleen, lymph node, or MLR CFSE-low populations of the donor or recipient. The cumulative frequency of alloreactive clones was calculated as a percentage of all sequences, weighted by copy number. Entries here come from immuneACCESS through TCRdb and include only in-frame sequences with V and J called. Some clones fail to appear in such tables; in the studies checked, an unresolved V gene covers under half of the shortfall, and the cause of the remainder is unknown. V, J and clone size were drawn from that table, and D and trimming were deduced from the DNA. This sample lists about 17,000 clones; roughly 80% were detected once. Roughly 8% of the sample lies in the top ten.

This clone appeared a few times. The target of this receptor is not known. The record has no base qualities; no much larger clone is one base away. Measured from the cysteine to the phenylalanine, the CDR3 is 16 residues long. The kept DNA is CDR3 alone, 48 bases in frame from the first base. V lost 3 bases and J lost 4 bases; the stretch between them is 16 bases long. Looking up the germline V gene yields CDR1 WSHSY and CDR2 SAAADI. The study at large found these results: In the allografts of patients with donor T cell macrochimerism, GvH to HvG T cell clonal ratios were high. GvH clones were detected in recipient bone marrow, and some appeared earlier in ileal mucosa or blood, consistent with an intestinal mucosal origin. Conclusions were limited by the relatively low number and heterogeneity of intestinal transplant patients. Early after transplant, declines in HvG clones were associated with peak levels of circulating GvH clones.

The clonotype comes from a human patient who received an intestinal transplant, so some T cells may come from the graft donor. Sequenced material: ileum tissue, taken approximately 61 weeks after intestinal transplant. The chain is assembled from TRBV10-2 and TRBJ1-5; the D gene is perhaps TRBD1, on 6 matching bases. The nucleotide sequence is TGCGCCAGCAGTGAAATCGCCGGGGGCATTAATCAGCCCCAGCATTTT. Its translation reads: CASSEIAGGINQPQHF.